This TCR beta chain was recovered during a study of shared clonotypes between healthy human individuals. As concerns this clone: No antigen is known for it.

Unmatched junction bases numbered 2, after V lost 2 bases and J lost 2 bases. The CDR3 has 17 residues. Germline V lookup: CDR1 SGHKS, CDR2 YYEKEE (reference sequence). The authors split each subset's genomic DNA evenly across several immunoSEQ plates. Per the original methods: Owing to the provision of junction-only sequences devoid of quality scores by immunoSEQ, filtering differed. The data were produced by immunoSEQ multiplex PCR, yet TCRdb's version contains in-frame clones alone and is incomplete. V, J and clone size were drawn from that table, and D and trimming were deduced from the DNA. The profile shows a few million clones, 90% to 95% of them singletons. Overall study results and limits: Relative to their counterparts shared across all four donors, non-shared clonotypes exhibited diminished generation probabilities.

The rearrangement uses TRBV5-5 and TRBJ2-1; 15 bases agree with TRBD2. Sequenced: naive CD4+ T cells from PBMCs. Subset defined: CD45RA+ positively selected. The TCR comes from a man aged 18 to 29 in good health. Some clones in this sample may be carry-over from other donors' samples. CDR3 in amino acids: CASSFGTSGRTYNEQFF. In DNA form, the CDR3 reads TGTGCCAGCAGCTTTGGGACTAGCGGGAGGACCTACAATGAGCAGTTCTTC.